This TCR beta chain originates from a study of monozygotic twins with cystic fibrosis. This clone came up once. The V end was cut by 3 bases, the J end by 6 bases, with 14 bases between. Germline-derived CDR1 and CDR2 are LGHNA and YSLEER. CDR3 length: 14 residues. The data were produced by immunoSEQ multiplex PCR, yet TCRdb's version contains in-frame clones alone and is incomplete. The table records 30,000 to 40,000 clones, just over 65% of them present only once. The TCR sequence derives from a girl between 10 and 17 years old with cystic fibrosis. Sequencing was performed on blood. The rearrangement links TRBV4-3 to TRBJ1-1; a possible D gene is TRBD1 (5 bases). The CDR3 DNA reads as TGCGCCAGCAGCCAGGTCAGGGTTCGTGCTGAAGCTTTCTTT. Protein product: CASSQVRVRAEAFF.